This T cell receptor beta chain was sequenced in a study of blood T cell dynamics during melanoma immunotherapy. As to time point: week 3, after first cycle of checkpoint inhibitor. Blood was drawn before treatment and at week 3 after checkpoint blockade. Prior systemic cancer therapy, immunosuppressant use and other active malignancies excluded patients. CDR3 size: 17 residues. The V and J ends lost 5 bases and 3 bases, in that order; junction bases with no gene match: 10. The V gene's germline CDR1 is LNHDA and CDR2 SQIVND (reference sequence). The protocol was immunoSEQ multiplex PCR, while the TCRdb copy is restricted to in-frame clones and leaves out a portion. Of over 15,000 clones listed, about 90% were seen once; the top ten hold roughly 7.2%.

This chain joins TRBV19 and TRBJ2-2, with 9 bases that match TRBD1. This TCR was sampled from a human donor with melanoma. The material was blood, obtained from a patient treated with checkpoint blockade. This CDR3 is CASSVLTGGVDTGELFF. As DNA, the CDR3 is TGTGCCAGTAGTGTACTCACAGGGGGCGTAGACACCGGGGAGCTGTTTTTT.